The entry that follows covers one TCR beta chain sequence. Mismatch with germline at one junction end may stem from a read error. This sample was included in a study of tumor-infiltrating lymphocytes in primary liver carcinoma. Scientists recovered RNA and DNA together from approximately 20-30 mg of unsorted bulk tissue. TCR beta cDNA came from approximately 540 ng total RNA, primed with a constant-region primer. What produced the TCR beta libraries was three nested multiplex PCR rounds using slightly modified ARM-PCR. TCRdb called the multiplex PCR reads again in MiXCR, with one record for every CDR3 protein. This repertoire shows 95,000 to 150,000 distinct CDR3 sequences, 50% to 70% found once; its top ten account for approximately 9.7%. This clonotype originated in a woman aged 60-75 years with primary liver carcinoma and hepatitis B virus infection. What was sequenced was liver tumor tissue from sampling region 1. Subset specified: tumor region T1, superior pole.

The CDR3: CASSFVVGQPYNEQFF. CDR3 nucleotides: TGTGCCAGCAGCTTCGTAGTCGGCCAGCCCTATAATGAGCAGTTCTTC. The gene calls are TRBV11-2 and TRBJ2-1; D ambiguous. There are 16 residues in the CDR3. Germline CDR1 and CDR2: SGHAT and FQNNGV.